The clone carrying this TCR beta chain was found many times. The entry originates in a study of identical twins. Each CDR3 protein gets one entry after TCRdb re-called the 5' RACE reads with MiXCR. The sample lists approximately 500,000 distinct CDR3 sequences; around 15% were seen once. Germline loops: CDR1 SGHRS, CDR2 YFSETQ. The CDR3 has 15 amino acids. Unmatched junction bases numbered 8, after V lost 0 bases and J lost 8 bases. These same data were also listed under a study on yellow fever vaccine responses in identical twins.

Sequencing was done on a sample of CD4+ T cells sorted from blood. This TCR was recovered from a woman between 18 and 29 years old in good health. The chain couples TRBV5-1 to TRBJ2-1; 7 bases match TRBD1. DNA for the CDR3: TGCGCCAGCAGCTTGGTAGGGGACAGATCCGATGAGCAGTTCTTC. Translation: CASSLVGDRSDEQFF. The variable domain in full, with the rest retrieved from reference TRBV5-1 and TRBJ2-1, is KAGVTQTPRYLIKTRGQQVTLSCSPISGHRSVSWYQQTPGQGLQFLFEYFSETQRNKGNFPGRFSGRQFSNSRSEMNVSTLELGDSALYLCASSLVGDRSDEQFFGPGTRLTVL.